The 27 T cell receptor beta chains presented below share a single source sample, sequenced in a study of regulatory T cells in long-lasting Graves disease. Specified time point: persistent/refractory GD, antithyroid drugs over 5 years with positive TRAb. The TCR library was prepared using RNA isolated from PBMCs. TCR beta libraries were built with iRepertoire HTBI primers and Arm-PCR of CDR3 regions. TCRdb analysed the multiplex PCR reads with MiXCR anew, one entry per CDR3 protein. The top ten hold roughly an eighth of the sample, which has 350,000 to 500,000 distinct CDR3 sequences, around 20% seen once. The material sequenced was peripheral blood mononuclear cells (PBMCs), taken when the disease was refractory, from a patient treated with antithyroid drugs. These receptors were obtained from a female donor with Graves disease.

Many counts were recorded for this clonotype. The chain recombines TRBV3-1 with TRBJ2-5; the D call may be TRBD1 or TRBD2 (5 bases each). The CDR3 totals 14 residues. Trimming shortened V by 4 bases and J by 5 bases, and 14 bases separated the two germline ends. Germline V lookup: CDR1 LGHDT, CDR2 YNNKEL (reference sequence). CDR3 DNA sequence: TGTGCCAGCAGCCCGGGACCAGGTGAGGAGACCCAGTACTTC. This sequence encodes CASSPGPGEETQYF.

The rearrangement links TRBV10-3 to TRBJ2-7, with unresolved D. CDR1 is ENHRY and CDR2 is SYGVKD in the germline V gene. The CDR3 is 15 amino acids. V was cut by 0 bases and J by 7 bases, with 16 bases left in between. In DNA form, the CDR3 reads TGTGCCATCAGTGAGTCGAACTCCTGGGGATGGGAGCAGTACTTC. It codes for CAISESNSWGWEQYF.

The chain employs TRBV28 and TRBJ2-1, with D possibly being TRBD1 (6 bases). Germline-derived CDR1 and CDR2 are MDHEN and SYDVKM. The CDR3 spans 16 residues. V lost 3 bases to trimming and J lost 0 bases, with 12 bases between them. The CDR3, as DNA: TGTGCCAGCAGTTTGTATGGACAGAGCTCCTACAATGAGCAGTTCTTC. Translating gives CASSLYGQSSYNEQFF.

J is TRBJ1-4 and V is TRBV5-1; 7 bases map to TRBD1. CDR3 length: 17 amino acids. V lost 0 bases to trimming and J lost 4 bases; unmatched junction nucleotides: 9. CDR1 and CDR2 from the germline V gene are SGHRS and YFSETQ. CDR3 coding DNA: TGCGCCAGCAGCTTGGGGGACAGCCTGCGGGGTAATGAAAAACTGTTTTTT. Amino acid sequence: CASSLGDSLRGNEKLFF.

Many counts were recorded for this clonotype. The CDR3: CSVELRIGETQYF. CDR3 sequence (DNA): TGCAGCGTTGAGTTGAGGATCGGTGAGACCCAGTACTTC. The chain uses TRBV29-1 and TRBJ2-5; no clear D. Germline V lookup: CDR1 SQVTM, CDR2 ANQGSEA. The CDR3 contains 13 residues. Trimming stripped 3 bases from V and 5 bases from J, with 13 bases between.

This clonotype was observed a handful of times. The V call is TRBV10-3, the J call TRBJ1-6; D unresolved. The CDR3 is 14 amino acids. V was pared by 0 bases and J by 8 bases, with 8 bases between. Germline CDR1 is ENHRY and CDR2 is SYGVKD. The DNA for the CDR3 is TGTGCCATCAGTGAGTCCCTTATCGATTCACCCCTCCACTTT. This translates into CAISESLIDSPLHF.

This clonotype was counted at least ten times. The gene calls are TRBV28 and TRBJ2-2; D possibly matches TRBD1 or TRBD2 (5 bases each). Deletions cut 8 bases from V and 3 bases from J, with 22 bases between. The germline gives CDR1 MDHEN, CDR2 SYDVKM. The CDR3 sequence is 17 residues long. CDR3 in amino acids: CASGTPGDVHYTGELFF. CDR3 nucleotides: TGTGCCAGCGGTACTCCTGGGGACGTTCATTACACCGGGGAGCTGTTTTTT.

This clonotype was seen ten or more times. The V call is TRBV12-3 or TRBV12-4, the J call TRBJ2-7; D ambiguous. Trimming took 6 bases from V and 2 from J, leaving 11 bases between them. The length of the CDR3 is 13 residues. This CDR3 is CASSLDGTYEQYF. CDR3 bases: TGTGCCAGCAGCTTGGACGGAACCTACGAGCAGTACTTC.

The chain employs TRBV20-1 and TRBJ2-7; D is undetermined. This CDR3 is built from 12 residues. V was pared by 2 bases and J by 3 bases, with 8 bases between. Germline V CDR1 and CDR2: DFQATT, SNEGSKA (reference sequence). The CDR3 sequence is CSARRPNYEQYF. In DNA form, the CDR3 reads TGCAGTGCTAGACGACCTAACTACGAGCAGTACTTC.

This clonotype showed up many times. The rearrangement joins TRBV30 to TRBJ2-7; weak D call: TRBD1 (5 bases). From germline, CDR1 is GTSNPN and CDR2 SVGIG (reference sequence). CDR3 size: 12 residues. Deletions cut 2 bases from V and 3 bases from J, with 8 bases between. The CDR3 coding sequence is TGTGCCTGGAGTCTACAGGACTACGAGCAGTACTTC. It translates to CAWSLQDYEQYF.

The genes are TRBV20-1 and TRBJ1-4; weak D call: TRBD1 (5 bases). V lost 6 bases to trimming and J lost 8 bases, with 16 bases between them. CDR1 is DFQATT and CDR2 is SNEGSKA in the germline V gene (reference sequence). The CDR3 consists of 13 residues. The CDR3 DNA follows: TGCAGTGCGAGTGGGACCTCTAGCGAAAAACTGTTTTTT. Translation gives CSASGTSSEKLFF.

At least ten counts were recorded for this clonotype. DNA for the CDR3: TGCGCCAGCGGAAGAGGCTTGTCTAACTATGGCTACACCTTC. Translating gives CASGRGLSNYGYTF. This chain connects TRBV10-2 to TRBJ1-2; D remains ambiguous. V was trimmed by 8 bases and J by 0 bases, leaving 13 bases between them. The CDR3 has 14 amino acids. Germline V gene sequence: CDR1 WSHSY, CDR2 SAAADI.

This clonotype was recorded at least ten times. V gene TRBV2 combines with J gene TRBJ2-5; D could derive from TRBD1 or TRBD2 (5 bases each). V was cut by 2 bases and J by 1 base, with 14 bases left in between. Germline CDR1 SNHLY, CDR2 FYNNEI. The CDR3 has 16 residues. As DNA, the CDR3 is TGTGCCAGCAGTGAATTTGTAGGGGACCCCCAAGAGACCCAGTACTTC. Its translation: CASSEFVGDPQETQYF.

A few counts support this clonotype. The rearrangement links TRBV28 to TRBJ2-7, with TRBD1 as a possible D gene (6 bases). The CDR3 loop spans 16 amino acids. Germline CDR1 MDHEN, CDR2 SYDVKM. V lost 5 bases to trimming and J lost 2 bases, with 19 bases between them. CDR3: CASSPPSGAGAYEQYF. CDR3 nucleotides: TGTGCCAGCAGTCCTCCCTCTGGGGCAGGGGCCTACGAGCAGTACTTC.

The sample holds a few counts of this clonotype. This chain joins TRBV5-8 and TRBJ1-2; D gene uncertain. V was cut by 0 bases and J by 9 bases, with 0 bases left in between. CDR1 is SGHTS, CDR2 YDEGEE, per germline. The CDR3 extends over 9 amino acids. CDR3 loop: CASSLGYTF. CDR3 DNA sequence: TGTGCCAGCAGCTTGGGCTACACCTTC.

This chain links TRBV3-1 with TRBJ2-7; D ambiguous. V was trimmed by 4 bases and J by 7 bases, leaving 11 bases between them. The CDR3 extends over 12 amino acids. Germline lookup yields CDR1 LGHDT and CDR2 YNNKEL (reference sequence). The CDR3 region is CASSPATREQYF. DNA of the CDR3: TGTGCCAGCAGCCCAGCCACCCGGGAGCAGTACTTC.

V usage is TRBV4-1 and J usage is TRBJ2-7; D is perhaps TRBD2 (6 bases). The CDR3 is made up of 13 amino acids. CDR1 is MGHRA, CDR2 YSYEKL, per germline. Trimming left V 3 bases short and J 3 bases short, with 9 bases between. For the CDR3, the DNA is TGCGCCAGCAGCCAGGAGGGTCTCTACGAGCAGTACTTC. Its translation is CASSQEGLYEQYF.

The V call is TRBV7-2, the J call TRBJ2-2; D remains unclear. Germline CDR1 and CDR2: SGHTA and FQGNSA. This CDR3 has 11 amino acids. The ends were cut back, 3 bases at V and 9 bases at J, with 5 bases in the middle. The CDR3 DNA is TGTGCCAGCAGCTTTGATCGGGAGCTGTTTTTT. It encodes CASSFDRELFF.

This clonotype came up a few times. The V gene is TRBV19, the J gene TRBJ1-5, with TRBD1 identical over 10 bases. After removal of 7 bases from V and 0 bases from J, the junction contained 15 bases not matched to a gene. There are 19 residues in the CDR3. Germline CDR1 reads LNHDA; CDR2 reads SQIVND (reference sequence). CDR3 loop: CASTSGTGARTFSNQPQHF. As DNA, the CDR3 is TGTGCCAGTACCTCGGGGACAGGGGCCCGAACCTTTAGCAATCAGCCCCAGCATTTT.

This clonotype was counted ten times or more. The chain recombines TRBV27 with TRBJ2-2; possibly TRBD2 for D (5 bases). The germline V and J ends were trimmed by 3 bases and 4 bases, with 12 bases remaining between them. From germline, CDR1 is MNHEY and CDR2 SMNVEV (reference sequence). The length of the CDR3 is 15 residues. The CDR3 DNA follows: TGTGCCAGCAGTTTTGAAGGGAGCGGCACCGGGGAGCTGTTTTTT. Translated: CASSFEGSGTGELFF.

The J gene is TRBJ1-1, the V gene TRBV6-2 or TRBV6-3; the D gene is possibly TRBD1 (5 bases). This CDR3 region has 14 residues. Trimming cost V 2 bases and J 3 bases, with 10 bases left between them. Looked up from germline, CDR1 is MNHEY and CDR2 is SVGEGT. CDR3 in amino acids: CASSYAGLDTEAFF. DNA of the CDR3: TGTGCCAGCAGTTACGCAGGGTTGGACACTGAAGCTTTCTTT.

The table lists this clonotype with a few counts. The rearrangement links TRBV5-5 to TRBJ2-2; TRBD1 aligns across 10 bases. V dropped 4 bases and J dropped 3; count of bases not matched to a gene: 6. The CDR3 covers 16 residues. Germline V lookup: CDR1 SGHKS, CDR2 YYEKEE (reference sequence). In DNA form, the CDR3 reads TGTGCCAGCAGCCGTTCCGGGACAGGGGACACCGGGGAGCTGTTTTTT. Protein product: CASSRSGTGDTGELFF.

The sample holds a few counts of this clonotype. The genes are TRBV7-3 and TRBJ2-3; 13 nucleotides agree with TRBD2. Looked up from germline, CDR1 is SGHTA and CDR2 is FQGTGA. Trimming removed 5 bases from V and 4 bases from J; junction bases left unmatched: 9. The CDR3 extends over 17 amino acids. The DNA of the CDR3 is TGTGCCAGCAGCCCCCGGACTAGCGGGAGATCTCCAGATACGCAGTATTTT. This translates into CASSPRTSGRSPDTQYF.

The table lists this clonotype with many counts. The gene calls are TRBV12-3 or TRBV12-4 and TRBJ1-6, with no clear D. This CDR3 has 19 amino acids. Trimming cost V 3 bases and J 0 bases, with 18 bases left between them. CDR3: CASSLSPRRTHSYNSPLHF. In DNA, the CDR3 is TGTGCCAGCAGTTTGTCACCCAGGAGGACCCACTCCTATAATTCACCCCTCCACTTT.

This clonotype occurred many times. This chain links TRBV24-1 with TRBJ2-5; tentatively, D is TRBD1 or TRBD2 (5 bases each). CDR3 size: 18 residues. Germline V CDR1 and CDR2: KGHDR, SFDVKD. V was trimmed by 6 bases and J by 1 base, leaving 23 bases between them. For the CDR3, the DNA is TGTGCCACCAGTAGGGACGGTAAAAGCCGGTCGGTCCAAGAGACCCAGTACTTC. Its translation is CATSRDGKSRSVQETQYF.

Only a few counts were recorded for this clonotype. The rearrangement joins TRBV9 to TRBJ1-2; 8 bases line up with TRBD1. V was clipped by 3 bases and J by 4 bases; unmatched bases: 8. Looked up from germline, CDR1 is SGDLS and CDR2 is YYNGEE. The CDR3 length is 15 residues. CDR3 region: CASSASGQGSYGYTF. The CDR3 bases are TGTGCCAGCAGCGCATCCGGACAGGGCAGCTATGGCTACACCTTC.

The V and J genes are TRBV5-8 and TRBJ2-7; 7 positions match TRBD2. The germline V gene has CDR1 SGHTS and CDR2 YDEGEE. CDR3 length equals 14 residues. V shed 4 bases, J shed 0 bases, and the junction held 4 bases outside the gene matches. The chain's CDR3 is CASSTKRDSYEQYF. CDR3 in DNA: TGTGCCAGCAGCACGAAGCGGGACTCCTACGAGCAGTACTTC.